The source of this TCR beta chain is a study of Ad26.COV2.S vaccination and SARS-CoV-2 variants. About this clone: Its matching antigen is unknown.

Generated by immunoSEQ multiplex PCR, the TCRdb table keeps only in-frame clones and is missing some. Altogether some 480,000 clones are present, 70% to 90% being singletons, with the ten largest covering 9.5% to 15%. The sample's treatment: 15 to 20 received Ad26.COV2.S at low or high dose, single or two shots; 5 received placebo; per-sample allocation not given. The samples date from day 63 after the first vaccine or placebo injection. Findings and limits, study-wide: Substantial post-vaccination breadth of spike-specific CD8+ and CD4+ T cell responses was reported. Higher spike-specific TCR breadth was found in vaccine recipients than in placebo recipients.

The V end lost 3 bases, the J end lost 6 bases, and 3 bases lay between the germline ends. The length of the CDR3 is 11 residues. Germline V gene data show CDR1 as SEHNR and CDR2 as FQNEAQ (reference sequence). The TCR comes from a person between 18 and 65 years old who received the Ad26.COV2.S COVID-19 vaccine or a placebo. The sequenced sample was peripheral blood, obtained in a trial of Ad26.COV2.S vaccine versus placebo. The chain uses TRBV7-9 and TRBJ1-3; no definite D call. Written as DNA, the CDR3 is TGTGCCAGCAGCTTCCTAAACACCATATATTTT. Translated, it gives CASSFLNTIYF.